The entry below gives a single T cell receptor (beta chain) sequence along with its context. The target of this receptor is not known. Base qualities are missing; no much larger clone stands one base away. This sample is part of a study of OX40 agonist ivuxolimab in advanced cancers. Notes on the research overall: Ivuxolimab, which targeted the costimulatory receptor OX40 (CD134), was an agonistic, fully human IgG2 monoclonal antibody. Among the 52 dose-escalation patients, some 20 had hepatocellular carcinoma, 15 melanoma, 9 renal cell carcinoma and 9 head and neck cancer. Three dose-escalation patients achieved partial responses, one with hepatocellular carcinoma and two with cutaneous melanoma. Patients were allowed to have had prior anti-PD-1, anti-PD-L1 or anti-CTLA-4 therapy, and 40% of the dose-escalation patients had previously received checkpoint inhibitors. The purpose of peripheral TCRbeta sequencing was to test whether ivuxolimab changed TCR sequence diversity and led to clonal T-cell expansion. Intravenous ivuxolimab was administered to patients every 2 weeks at six dose levels: 0.01, 0.1, 0.3, 1.5, 3 and 10 mg/kg. A male proportion of roughly 80% and a mean age of 60 years, ranging from roughly 20 to 80, were recorded for the dose-escalation cohort. The monotherapy dose-escalation portion (N ≈ 55 patients) of the phase I ivuxolimab trial is reported in the paper.

The trial excluded patients who had a history of autoimmune disease or were on systemic immunosuppression. In every dose cohort, peripheral blood was drawn for TCR sequencing at baseline, cycle 4 day 1, and cycle 7 day 1. Samples came from an open-label, multicenter, first-in-human phase I dose-escalation trial of ivuxolimab. Adults with locally advanced or metastatic melanoma, renal cell carcinoma, hepatocellular carcinoma or head and neck squamous cell carcinoma were enrolled in the trial. Before TCR sequencing, CD4+ T cells and CD8+ T cells from peripheral blood were sorted into separate populations. The paper as a whole reports these results and caveats: At doses of 0.1 to 3.0 mg/kg, clonal expansion of both CD4+ and CD8+ blood T cells was observed from baseline to week 6. The antigen specificity of the peripheral T cells that underwent clonal expansion was not determined. In the 0.1-3.0 mg/kg groups, partial responders were among the patients with the lowest normalized peripheral clonal expansion, particularly in CD8+ T cells. After ivuxolimab, more expanded clones were found on average in CD8+ T cells than in CD4+ T cells. Low levels of normalized T-cell clonal expansion were also seen in some patients who did not respond.

Between the V and J ends, shortened by 5 bases and 1 base respectively, the junction contains 8 bases. From cysteine to phenylalanine, the CDR3 is 13 amino acids long. Of the read, only the CDR3 DNA is kept; its 39 bases are in frame from base 1. The germline V gene encodes CDR1 SGHAT and CDR2 FQNNGV. Genomic DNA was extracted from sorted cells for sequencing of the TCRbeta CDR3 region. TCRbeta CDR3 regions were sequenced using the immunoSEQ Assay. TCRdb limited this immuneACCESS table to in-frame rearrangements with V and J called. A share of clones is missing; checked studies link under half to unresolved V genes, and the rest is unexplained. In all, the sample holds 60,000 or so clones, and around 90% of those were seen once. The ten largest clones add up to around 0.8% of the sample.

This clonotype was sampled from an adult with an advanced solid tumor such as melanoma, head and neck, liver or kidney cancer. The V and J segments used are TRBV11-2 and TRBJ1-1, with the D gene too uncertain to name. The source was CD4+ or CD8+ T cells sorted from blood, collected in a trial of the OX40 agonist ivuxolimab. The CDR3 is CASSPTTNTEAFF. At the DNA level, the sequence is TGTGCCAGCAGCCCGACGACGAACACTGAAGCTTTCTTT.